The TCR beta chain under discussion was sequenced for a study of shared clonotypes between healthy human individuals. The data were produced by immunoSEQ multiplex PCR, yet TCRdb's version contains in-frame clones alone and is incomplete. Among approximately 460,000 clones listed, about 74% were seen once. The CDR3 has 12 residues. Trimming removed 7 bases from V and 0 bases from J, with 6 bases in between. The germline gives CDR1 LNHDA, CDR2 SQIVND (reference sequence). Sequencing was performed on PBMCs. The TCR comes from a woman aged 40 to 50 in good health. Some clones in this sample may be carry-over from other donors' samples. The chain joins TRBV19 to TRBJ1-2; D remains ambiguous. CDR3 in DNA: TGTGCCAGTAAAGAGTCTAACTATGGCTACACCTTC. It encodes CASKESNYGYTF. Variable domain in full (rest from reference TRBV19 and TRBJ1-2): DGGITQSPKYLFRKEGQNVTLSCEQNLNHDAMYWYRQDPGQGLRLIYYSQIVNDFQKGDIAEGYSVSREKKESFPLTVTSAQKNPTAFYLCASKESNYGYTFGSGTRLTVV.